This paragraph covers one TCR beta chain sequence. The antigen remains undetermined. Each subset's genomic DNA was split evenly across several immunoSEQ plates. TCRdb's table, derived via immunoSEQ multiplex PCR, lists solely in-frame clones and lacks some. The sample consists of roughly 2,000,000 clones, about 95% of them appearing once. The CDR3 contains 16 residues. CDR1 and CDR2 (germline): MNHNS, SASEGT. Trimming left V 0 bases short and J 3 bases short, with 15 bases between. Positively selected for CCR7, the CD45RO-negative cells used as naive CD8 cells excluded terminally differentiated effector memory CD45RA+ cells. This sample was included in a study of shared clonotypes between healthy human individuals. Study findings and constraints: Unshared clonotypes carried lower generation probabilities than those common to all four donors. What rarefaction showed was incomplete sorted-subset sequencing despite large depth. Deeper or shallower sequencing was expected to change how clonotypes are shared among donors.

Sequencing was carried out using naive CD8+ T cells sorted from blood. The receptor's source is a man aged 18 to 30 in good health. This chain joins TRBV6-1 and TRBJ2-7; D is possibly TRBD2 (7 bases). DNA for the CDR3: TGTGCCAGCAGTGAAGCGCGAGGGGGAGGGGTCTACGAGCAGTACTTC. Translating it yields CASSEARGGGVYEQYF.